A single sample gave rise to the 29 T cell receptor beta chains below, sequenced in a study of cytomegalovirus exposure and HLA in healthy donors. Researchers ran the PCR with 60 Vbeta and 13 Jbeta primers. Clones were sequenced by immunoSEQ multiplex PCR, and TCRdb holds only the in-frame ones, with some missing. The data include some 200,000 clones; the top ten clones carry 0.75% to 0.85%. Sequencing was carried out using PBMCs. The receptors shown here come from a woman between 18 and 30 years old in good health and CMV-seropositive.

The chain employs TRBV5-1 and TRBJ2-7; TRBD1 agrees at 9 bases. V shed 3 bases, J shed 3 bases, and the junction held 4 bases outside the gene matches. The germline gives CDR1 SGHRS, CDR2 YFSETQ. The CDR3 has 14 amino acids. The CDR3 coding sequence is TGCGCCAGCAGCTCCGGGACAGGGAACTACGAGCAGTACTTC. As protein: CASSSGTGNYEQYF.

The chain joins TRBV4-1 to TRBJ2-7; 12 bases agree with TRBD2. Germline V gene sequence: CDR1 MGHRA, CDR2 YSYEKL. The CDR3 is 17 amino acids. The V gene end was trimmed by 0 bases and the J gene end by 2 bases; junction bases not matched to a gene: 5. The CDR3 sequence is CASSQEAGLAGTYEQYF. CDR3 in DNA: TGCGCCAGCAGCCAAGAGGCGGGACTAGCGGGTACCTACGAGCAGTACTTC.

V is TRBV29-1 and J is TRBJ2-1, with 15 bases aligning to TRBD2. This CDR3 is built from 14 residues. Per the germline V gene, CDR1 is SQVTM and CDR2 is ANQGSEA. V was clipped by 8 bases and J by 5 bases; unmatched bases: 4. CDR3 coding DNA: TGCAGCTCTTGGACTAGCGGGAGGGACAATGAGCAGTTCTTC. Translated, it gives CSSWTSGRDNEQFF.

The CDR3 DNA is TGTGCCAGCAGCCGAGGGGACAGGGGGGCGTCCGAGCAGTACTTC. Its protein product is CASSRGDRGASEQYF. The chain joins TRBV27 to TRBJ2-7; TRBD1 matches 11 bases. The CDR3 covers 15 residues. After removal of 6 bases from V and 6 bases from J, the junction contained 10 bases not matched to a gene. CDR1 and CDR2 from the germline V gene are MNHEY and SMNVEV (reference sequence).

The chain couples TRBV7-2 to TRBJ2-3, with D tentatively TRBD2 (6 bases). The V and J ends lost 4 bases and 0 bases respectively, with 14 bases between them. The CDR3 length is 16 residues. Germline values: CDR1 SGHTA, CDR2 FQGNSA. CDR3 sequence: CASSSLPGASTDTQYF. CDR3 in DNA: TGTGCCAGCAGCTCATTGCCGGGAGCTAGCACAGATACGCAGTATTTT.

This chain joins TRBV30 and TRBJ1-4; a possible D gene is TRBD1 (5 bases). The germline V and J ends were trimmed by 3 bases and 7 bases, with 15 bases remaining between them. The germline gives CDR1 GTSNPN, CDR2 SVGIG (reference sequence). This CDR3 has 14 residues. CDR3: CAWSESGFGEKLFF. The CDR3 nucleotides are TGTGCCTGGAGCGAATCAGGGTTTGGTGAAAAACTGTTTTTT.

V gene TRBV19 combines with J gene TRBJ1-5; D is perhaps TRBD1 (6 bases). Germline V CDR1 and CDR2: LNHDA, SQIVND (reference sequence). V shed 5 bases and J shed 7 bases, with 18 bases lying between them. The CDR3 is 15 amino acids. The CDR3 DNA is TGTGCCAGTAGTGGGCTACCGGGACAAACGCAGCCCCAGCATTTT. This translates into CASSGLPGQTQPQHF.

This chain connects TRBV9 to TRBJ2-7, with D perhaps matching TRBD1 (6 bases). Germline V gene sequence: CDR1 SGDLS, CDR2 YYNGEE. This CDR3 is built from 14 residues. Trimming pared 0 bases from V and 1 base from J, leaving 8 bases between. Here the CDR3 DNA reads TGTGCCAGCAGCGTAGAGGGGGATTCCTACGAGCAGTACTTC. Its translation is CASSVEGDSYEQYF.

This CDR3 is CASSLRREVYNEQFF. The CDR3 DNA reads TGTGCCAGCAGCTTGAGACGGGAGGTGTACAATGAGCAGTTCTTC. This chain uses TRBV5-4 with TRBJ2-1; 7 nucleotides line up with TRBD2. With V trimmed by 1 base and J by 4 bases, 5 bases remained unmatched. Germline V gene sequence: CDR1 SGHNT, CDR2 YYREEE (reference sequence). The CDR3 consists of 15 residues.

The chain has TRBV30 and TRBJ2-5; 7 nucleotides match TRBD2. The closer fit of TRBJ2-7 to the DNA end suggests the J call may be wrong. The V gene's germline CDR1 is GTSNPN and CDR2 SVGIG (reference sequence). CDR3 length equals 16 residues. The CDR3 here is CAWRALGGKSSYEQYF. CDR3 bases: TGTGCCTGGAGAGCCCTGGGGGGGAAAAGCTCCTACGAGCAGTACTTC.

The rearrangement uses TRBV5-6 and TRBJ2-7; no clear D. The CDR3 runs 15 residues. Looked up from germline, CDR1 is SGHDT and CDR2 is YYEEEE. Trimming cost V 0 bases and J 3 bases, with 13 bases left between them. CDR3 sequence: CASSLAANLNYEQYF. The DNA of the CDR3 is TGTGCCAGCAGCTTGGCCGCGAATTTGAACTACGAGCAGTACTTC. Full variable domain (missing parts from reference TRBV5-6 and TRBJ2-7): DAGVTQSPTHLIKTRGQQVTLRCSPKSGHDTVSWYQQALGQGPQFIFQYYEEEERQRGNFPDRFSGHQFPNYSSELNVNALLLGDSALYLCASSLAANLNYEQYFGPGTRLTVT.

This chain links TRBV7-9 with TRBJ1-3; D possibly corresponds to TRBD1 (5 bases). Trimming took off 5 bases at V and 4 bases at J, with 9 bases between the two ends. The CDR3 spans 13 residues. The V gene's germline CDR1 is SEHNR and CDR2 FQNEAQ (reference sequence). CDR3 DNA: TGTGCCAGCAGCCCGGACACAGGAAACACCATATATTTT. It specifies CASSPDTGNTIYF.

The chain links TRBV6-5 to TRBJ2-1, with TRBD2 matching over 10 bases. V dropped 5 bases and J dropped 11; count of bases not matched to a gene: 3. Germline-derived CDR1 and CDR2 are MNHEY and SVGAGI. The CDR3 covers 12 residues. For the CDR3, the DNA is TGTGCCAGCAGTACTAGCGGGGCTAAGCAGTTCTTC. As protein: CASSTSGAKQFF.

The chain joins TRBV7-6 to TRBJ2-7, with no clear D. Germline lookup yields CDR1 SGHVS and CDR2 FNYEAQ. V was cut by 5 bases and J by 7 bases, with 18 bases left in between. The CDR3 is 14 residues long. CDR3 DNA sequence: TGTGCCAGCAGCCCCTCACCCCAAAGTGCGGAGCAGTACTTC. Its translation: CASSPSPQSAEQYF. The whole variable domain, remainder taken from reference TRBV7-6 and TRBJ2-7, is GAGVSQSPRYKVTKRGQDVALRCDPISGHVSLYWYRQALGQGPEFLTYFNYEAQQDKSGLPNDRFSAERPEGSISTLTIQRTEQRDSAMYRCASSPSPQSAEQYFGPGTRLTVT.

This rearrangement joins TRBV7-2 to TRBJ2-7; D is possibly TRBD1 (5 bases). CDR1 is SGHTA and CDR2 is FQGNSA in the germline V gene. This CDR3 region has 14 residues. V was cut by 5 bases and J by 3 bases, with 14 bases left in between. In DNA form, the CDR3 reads TGTGCCAGCAGCCCCCGGCAGGGTCGCTACGAGCAGTACTTC. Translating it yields CASSPRQGRYEQYF.

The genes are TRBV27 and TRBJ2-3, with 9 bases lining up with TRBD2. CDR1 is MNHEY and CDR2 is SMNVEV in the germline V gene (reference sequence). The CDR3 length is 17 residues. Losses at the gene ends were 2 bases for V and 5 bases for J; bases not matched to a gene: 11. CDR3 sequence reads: CASSLEGRGGWVDTQYF. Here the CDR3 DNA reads TGTGCCAGCAGTTTAGAGGGGCGGGGGGGGTGGGTAGATACGCAGTATTTT.

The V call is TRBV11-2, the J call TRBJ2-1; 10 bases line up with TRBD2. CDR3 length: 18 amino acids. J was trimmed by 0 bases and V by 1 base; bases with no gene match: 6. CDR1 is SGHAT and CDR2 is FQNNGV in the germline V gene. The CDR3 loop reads CASSLVASGSFSYNEQFF. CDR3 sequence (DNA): TGTGCCAGCAGCTTAGTGGCTAGCGGGAGTTTCTCCTACAATGAGCAGTTCTTC.

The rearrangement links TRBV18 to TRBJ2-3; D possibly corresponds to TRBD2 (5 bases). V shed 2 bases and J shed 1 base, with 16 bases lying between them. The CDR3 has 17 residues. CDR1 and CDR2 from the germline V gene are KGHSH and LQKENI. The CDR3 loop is CASSPVGPPRGTDTQYF. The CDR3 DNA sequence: TGTGCCAGCTCACCAGTAGGCCCCCCGCGGGGCACAGATACGCAGTATTTT.

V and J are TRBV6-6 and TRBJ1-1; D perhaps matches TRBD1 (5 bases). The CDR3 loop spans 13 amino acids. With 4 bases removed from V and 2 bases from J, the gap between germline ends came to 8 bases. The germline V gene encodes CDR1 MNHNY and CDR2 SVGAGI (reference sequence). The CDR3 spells CASSLQANTEAFF. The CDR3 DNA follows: TGTGCCAGCAGTTTACAGGCTAACACTGAAGCTTTCTTT.

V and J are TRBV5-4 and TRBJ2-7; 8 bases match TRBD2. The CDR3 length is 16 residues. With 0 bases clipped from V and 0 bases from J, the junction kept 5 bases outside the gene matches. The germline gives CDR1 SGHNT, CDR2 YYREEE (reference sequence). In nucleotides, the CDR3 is TGTGCCAGCAGCTTGGGTACTAGCGGTTCCTCCTACGAGCAGTACTTC. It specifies CASSLGTSGSSYEQYF.

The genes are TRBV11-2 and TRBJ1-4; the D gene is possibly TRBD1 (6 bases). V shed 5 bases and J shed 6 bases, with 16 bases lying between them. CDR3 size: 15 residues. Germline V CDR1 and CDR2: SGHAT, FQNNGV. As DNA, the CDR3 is TGTGCCAGCAGCACCGGGGGGGGCGGGTATGAAAAACTGTTTTTT. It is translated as CASSTGGGGYEKLFF.

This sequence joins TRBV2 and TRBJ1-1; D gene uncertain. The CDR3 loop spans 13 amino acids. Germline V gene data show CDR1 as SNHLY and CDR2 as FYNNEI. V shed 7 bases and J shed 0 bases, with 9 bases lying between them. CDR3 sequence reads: CASMRAVNTEAFF. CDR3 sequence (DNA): TGTGCCAGCATGAGGGCAGTGAACACTGAAGCTTTCTTT.

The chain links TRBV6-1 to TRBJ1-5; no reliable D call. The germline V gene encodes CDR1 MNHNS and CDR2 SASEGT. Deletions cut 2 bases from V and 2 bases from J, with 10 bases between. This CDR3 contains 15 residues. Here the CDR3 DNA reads TGTGCCAGCAGTGAATACGGGGAGGGCAATCAGCCCCAGCATTTT. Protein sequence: CASSEYGEGNQPQHF.

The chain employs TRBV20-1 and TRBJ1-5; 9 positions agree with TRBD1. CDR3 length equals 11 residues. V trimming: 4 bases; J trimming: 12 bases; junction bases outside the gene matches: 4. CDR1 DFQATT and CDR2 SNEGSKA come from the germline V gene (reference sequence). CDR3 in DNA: TGCAGTGCTATAGACAGGGGGATCCAGCATTTT. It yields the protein CSAIDRGIQHF.

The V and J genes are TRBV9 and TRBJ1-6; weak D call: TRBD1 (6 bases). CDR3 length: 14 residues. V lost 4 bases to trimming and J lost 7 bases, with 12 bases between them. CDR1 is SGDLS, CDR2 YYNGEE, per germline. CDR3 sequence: CASSSSGDNSPLHF. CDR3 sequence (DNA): TGTGCCAGCAGCTCATCAGGGGACAATTCACCCCTCCACTTT.

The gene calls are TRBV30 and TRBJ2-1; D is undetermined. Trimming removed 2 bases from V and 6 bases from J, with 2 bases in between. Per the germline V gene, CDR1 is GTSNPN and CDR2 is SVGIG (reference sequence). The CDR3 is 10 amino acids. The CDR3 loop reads CAWSRNEQFF. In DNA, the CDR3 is TGTGCCTGGAGTCGCAATGAGCAGTTCTTC.

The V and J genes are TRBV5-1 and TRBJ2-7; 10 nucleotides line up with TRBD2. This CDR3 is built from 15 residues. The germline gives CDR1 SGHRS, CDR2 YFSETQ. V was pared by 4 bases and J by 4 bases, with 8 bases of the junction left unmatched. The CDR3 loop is CASSPVVAGGYEQYF. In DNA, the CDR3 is TGCGCCAGCAGCCCCGTGGTAGCGGGAGGATACGAGCAGTACTTC.

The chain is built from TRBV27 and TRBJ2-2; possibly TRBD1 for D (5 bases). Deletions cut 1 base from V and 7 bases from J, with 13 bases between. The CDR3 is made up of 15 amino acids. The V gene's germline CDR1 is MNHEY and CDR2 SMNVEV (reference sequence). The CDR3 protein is CASSLWQGRVGELFF. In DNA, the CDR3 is TGTGCCAGCAGTTTATGGCAGGGAAGAGTCGGGGAGCTGTTTTTT.

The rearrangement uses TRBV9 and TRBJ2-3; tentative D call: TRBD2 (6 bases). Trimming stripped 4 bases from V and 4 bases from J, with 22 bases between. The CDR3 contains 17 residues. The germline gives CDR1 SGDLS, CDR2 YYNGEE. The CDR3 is CASSPRERGWLADTQYF. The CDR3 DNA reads TGTGCCAGCAGCCCCCGGGAACGGGGGTGGTTAGCAGATACGCAGTATTTT.